This T cell receptor beta chain was observed in a study of blood T cell repertoires in COVID-19. Overall study: Researchers got acute and convalescent COVID-19 samples from the United States, Italy and Spain. PBMCs, B-cell-depleted T cells, or T cells provided the cDNA or gDNA that made up the material.

The CDR3 covers 15 residues. In germline, CDR1 is SGHRS, CDR2 YFSETQ. Unmatched junction bases numbered 4, after V lost 0 bases and J lost 6 bases. This clone was observed at least ten times. In the original processing: Amplified reference gene primers provided the basis for estimating nucleated cell counts. Method: immunoSEQ multiplex PCR; TCRdb's copy keeps in-frame clones and lacks some. V and J calls and clone size are given by that table; D and trimming were obtained from the DNA. The table lists around 180,000 clones, around 77% of them singletons, with 6.5% in the top ten. This chain connects TRBV5-1 to TRBJ2-2; 8 bases align to TRBD2. The receptor was derived from a man aged 65 to 85 with active or convalescent COVID-19. What was sequenced was peripheral blood. DNA for the CDR3: TGCGCCAGCAGCTTGGACGGGGGGGCTCCCGGGGAGCTGTTTTTT. Amino acid sequence: CASSLDGGAPGELFF.